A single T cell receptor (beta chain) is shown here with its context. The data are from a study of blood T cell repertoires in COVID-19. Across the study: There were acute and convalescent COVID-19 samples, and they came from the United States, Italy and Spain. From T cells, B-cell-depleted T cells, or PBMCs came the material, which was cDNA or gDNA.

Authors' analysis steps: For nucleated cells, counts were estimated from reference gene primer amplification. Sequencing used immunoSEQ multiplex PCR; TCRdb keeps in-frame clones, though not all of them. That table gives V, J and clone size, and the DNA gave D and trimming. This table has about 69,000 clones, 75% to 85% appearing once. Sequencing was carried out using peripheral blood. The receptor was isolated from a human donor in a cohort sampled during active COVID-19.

CDR3 amino acids: CASSVLARADTQYF. In DNA form, the CDR3 reads TGTGCCAGCAGCGTACTAGCGAGGGCAGATACGCAGTATTTT. The chain combines TRBV9 with TRBJ2-3; D is perhaps TRBD2 (6 bases). Germline CDR1 and CDR2: SGDLS and YYNGEE. Trimming removed 1 base at V and 4 bases at J, with 10 bases between. This CDR3 has 14 residues.